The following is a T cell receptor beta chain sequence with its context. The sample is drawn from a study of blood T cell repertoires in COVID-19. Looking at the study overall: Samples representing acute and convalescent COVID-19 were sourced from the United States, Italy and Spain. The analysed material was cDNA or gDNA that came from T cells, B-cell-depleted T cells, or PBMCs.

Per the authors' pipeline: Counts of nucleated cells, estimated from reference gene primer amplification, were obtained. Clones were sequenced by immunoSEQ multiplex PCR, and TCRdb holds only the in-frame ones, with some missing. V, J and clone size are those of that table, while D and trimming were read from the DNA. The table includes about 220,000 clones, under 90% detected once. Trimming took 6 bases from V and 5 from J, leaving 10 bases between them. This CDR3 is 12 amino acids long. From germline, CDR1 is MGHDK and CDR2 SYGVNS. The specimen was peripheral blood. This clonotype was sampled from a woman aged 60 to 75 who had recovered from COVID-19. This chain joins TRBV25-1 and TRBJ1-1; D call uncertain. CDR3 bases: TGTGCCAGCAGGGCGGGGTTGACTGAAGCTTTCTTT. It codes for CASRAGLTEAFF.